Shown below are 19 T cell receptor beta chains from a single sample sequenced in a study of radiation and T cells in renal cell carcinoma. Method: immunoSEQ multiplex PCR; TCRdb's copy keeps in-frame clones and lacks some. Of 150,000 or so clones in the sample, approximately 88% were seen once. The time point was: blood 2 weeks post-SBRT. Treatment defined: 15 Gy SBRT to primary tumor, nephrectomy 4 weeks later. The specimen comprised blood, sampled from a patient whose treatment included radiotherapy and nephrectomy. The receptor set was obtained from a woman aged 50 to 60 with renal cell carcinoma.

The table lists this clone with a count of one. V is TRBV6-5 and J is TRBJ1-2; the D gene is possibly TRBD1 (6 bases). The CDR3 totals 13 residues. The V end was cut by 2 bases, the J end by 5 bases, with 9 bases between. CDR1 and CDR2 from the germline V gene are MNHEY and SVGAGI. The CDR3: CASSYNRDYGYTF. CDR3 coding DNA: TGTGCCAGCAGTTACAACAGGGATTATGGCTACACCTTC.

About this clone itself: A read error may account for a junction end that differs from germline. This chain joins TRBV27 and TRBJ2-7, with a tentative D call TRBD2 (5 bases). CDR3 length: 18 amino acids. Looked up from germline, CDR1 is MNHEY and CDR2 is SMNVEV (reference sequence). CDR3 region: CASSLSTVGRGLSYEQYF. The CDR3 bases are TGTGCCAGCAGTCTATCGACGGTGGGTCGAGGGCTCTCCTACGAGCAGTACTTC.

As concerns this clone: The same CDR3 can be traced to other DNA sequences in this sample. The chain joins TRBV6-1 to TRBJ1-1; D gene unclear. V lost 2 bases and J 2 bases, leaving 6 bases between the germline ends. The germline V gene has CDR1 MNHNS and CDR2 SASEGT. The CDR3 sequence is 13 residues long. This chain's CDR3 is CASSEQRNTEAFF. The DNA of the CDR3 is TGTGCCAGCAGTGAACAGCGAAACACTGAAGCTTTCTTT.

The genes are TRBV18 and TRBJ2-5; 7 nucleotides line up with TRBD1. Germline assignment: CDR1 KGHSH and CDR2 LQKENI. Losses at the gene ends were 0 bases for V and 5 bases for J; bases not matched to a gene: 6. The CDR3 totals 15 residues. DNA for the CDR3: TGTGCCAGCTCACCACCGGTAAGGGGGCCGGAGACCCAGTACTTC. Its translation: CASSPPVRGPETQYF. The variable domain in full, completed from reference TRBV18 and TRBJ2-5, reads NAGVMQNPRHLVRRRGQEARLRCSPMKGHSHVYWYRQLPEEGLKFMVYLQKENIIDESGMPKERFSAEFPKEGPSILRIQQVVRGDSAAYFCASSPPVRGPETQYFGPGTRLLVL.

This chain links TRBV12-2 with TRBJ2-7. TRBV12-2 is an annotated pseudogene. The CDR3 contains 14 residues. Here the CDR3 DNA reads TGTGCAAGTCGCTGTAGTGGGGGAAACAGCGAGCAGTACTTC. Amino acids: CASRCSGGNSEQYF.

V and J are TRBV7-9 and TRBJ1-5; D unresolved. This CDR3 comprises 17 residues. V lost 1 base, J lost 1 base, and 14 bases lay in between. From germline, CDR1 is SEHNR and CDR2 FQNEAQ (reference sequence). The CDR3 loop reads CASSLDREAWSNQPQHF. DNA of the CDR3: TGTGCCAGCAGCTTAGATAGGGAAGCATGGAGCAATCAGCCCCAGCATTTT.

In nucleotides, the CDR3 is TGTGCCAGCCAGAGGACAGAATATGGCTACACCTTC. It codes for CASQRTEYGYTF. The chain is built from TRBV6-1 and TRBJ1-2; tentative D call: TRBD1 (6 bases). Germline lookup yields CDR1 MNHNS and CDR2 SASEGT. V lost 8 bases and J 5 bases, leaving 12 bases between the germline ends. The CDR3 loop spans 12 amino acids.

The rearrangement links TRBV7-3 to TRBJ2-1; 9 bases align to TRBD2. V dropped 5 bases and J dropped 4; count of bases not matched to a gene: 9. The CDR3 is 16 amino acids. Germline values: CDR1 SGHTA, CDR2 FQGTGA. The CDR3 DNA follows: TGTGCCAGCAGCCCTGTTCTAGCGGGGAGTTACAATGAGCAGTTCTTC. It codes for CASSPVLAGSYNEQFF.

This clone was seen just once. The chain employs TRBV2 and TRBJ2-2; D possibly corresponds to TRBD1 (6 bases). CDR3 length: 16 residues. Germline-derived CDR1 and CDR2 are SNHLY and FYNNEI. Trimming stripped 3 bases from V and 0 bases from J, with 11 bases between. This CDR3 reads CASSEDSPANTGELFF. CDR3 nucleotides: TGTGCCAGCAGTGAGGACAGTCCAGCGAACACCGGGGAGCTGTTTTTT.

In this sample, this clone turned up once. V and J are TRBV13 and TRBJ1-2; D not certain. Germline CDR1 reads PRHDT; CDR2 reads FYEKMQ (reference sequence). The CDR3 sequence is 18 residues long. Trimming shortened V by 7 bases and J by 0 bases, and 24 bases separated the two germline ends. CDR3 residues: CASIPSRQFVPTNYGYTF. CDR3 coding DNA: TGTGCCAGCATCCCTAGCCGGCAGTTTGTCCCCACTAACTATGGCTACACCTTC.

This chain links TRBV6-1 with TRBJ2-2; 8 nucleotides line up with TRBD1. CDR1 is MNHNS and CDR2 is SASEGT in the germline V gene. The CDR3 spans 16 residues. The V segment lost 4 bases and the J segment 6 bases; nucleotides outside the gene matches: 10. CDR3 protein: CASSVVGGTGAGELFF. The CDR3 DNA sequence: TGTGCCAGCAGTGTGGTCGGAGGGACAGGTGCCGGGGAGCTGTTTTTT.

This chain joins TRBV6-5 and TRBJ2-5, with TRBD1 as a possible D gene (5 bases). From germline, CDR1 is MNHEY and CDR2 SVGAGI. The CDR3 length is 14 residues. Trimming stripped 7 bases from V and 5 bases from J, with 17 bases between. CDR3: CASNPRDFSETQYF. The DNA for the CDR3 is TGTGCCAGCAACCCCAGGGATTTTAGCGAGACCCAGTACTTC.

V and J are TRBV5-4 and TRBJ1-2; 7 positions agree with TRBD1. With V trimmed by 9 bases and J by 0 bases, 11 bases remained unmatched. The CDR3 totals 15 residues. The germline CDR1 and CDR2 sequences are SGHNT and YYREEE (reference sequence). CDR3 nucleotide sequence: TGTGCCACCTGGAACAGGGGTAACTCTAACTATGGCTACACCTTC. Protein sequence: CATWNRGNSNYGYTF.

The chain carries TRBV18 and TRBJ2-7; TRBD2 aligns across 9 bases. This CDR3 has 13 residues. The germline gives CDR1 KGHSH, CDR2 LQKENI. J gave up 6 bases and V 3 bases, and 3 bases lay outside the gene matches. CDR3: CASSPGLALEQYF. The CDR3 region has the DNA TGTGCCAGCTCACCGGGACTAGCTCTCGAGCAGTACTTC.

This rearrangement joins TRBV4-3 to TRBJ2-7, with 8 bases aligning to TRBD1. J was trimmed by 0 bases and V by 0 bases; bases with no gene match: 4. The CDR3 consists of 16 residues. Germline assignment: CDR1 LGHNA and CDR2 YSLEER. The CDR3 nucleotides read TGCGCCAGCAGCCAAGATCTGGGACAGGCCTCCTACGAGCAGTACTTC. It codes for CASSQDLGQASYEQYF.

The chain couples TRBV7-2 to TRBJ2-1, with 9 bases matching TRBD1. Trimming removed 2 bases from V and 3 bases from J; junction bases left unmatched: 5. CDR3 length: 16 amino acids. Germline CDR1 is SGHTA and CDR2 is FQGNSA. The CDR3 DNA follows: TGTGCCAGCAGCTTATTAGGGACAGGGATCTACAATGAGCAGTTCTTC. Translation gives CASSLLGTGIYNEQFF.

V usage is TRBV6-6 and J usage is TRBJ2-7, with 9 bases matching TRBD1. With V trimmed by 6 bases and J by 1 base, 10 bases remained unmatched. Per the germline V gene, CDR1 is MNHNY and CDR2 is SVGAGI (reference sequence). The CDR3 consists of 16 residues. CDR3 in DNA: TGTGCCAGCAGCCGATCGGGACAGGGTGGATCCTACGAGCAGTACTTC. This codes for CASSRSGQGGSYEQYF.

Only one count was recorded for this clone. A read error may produce the germline difference seen at one junction end. The rearrangement uses TRBV5-4 and TRBJ1-2; 10 positions match TRBD1. Looked up from germline, CDR1 is SGHNT and CDR2 is YYREEE (reference sequence). CDR3 length equals 14 residues. For the CDR3, the DNA is TGTGCCAGCACCTTGACAGGGGGCATCGATGGCTACACCTTC. Amino acid sequence: CASTLTGGIDGYTF.

Worth noting for this clone: The sample holds other DNA sequences that translate to the same CDR3. V is TRBV15 and J is TRBJ1-5; D remains ambiguous. V was trimmed by 3 bases and J by 0 bases, leaving 6 bases between them. This CDR3 region has 14 residues. The germline CDR1 and CDR2 sequences are LNHNV and YYDKDF (reference sequence). CDR3 loop: CATSSQYSNQPQHF. CDR3 nucleotides: TGTGCCACCAGCAGTCAGTATAGCAATCAGCCCCAGCATTTT.